The following is a T cell receptor (beta chain) sequence with its context. The antigen remains unidentified. The junction departs from the called germline gene at one end, perhaps through a read error. These data originate in a study of tumor-infiltrating lymphocytes in primary liver carcinoma. Study as a whole: Men as well as women, aged 30 to 69 years, made up the patients. Study-wide findings and caveats: The difference in top-250-clone fraction between tumors and blood was significant, favoring tumors (p = 0.039).

The CDR3 totals 16 residues. The V gene's germline CDR1 is SGHAT and CDR2 FQNNGV. Constant-region priming of approximately 0.55 ug total RNA yielded TCR beta cDNA. It was through three nested multiplex PCR rounds of slightly modified ARM-PCR that TCR beta libraries arose. It was with TRBV1-TRBV30 forward primers and a C-beta reverse primer that the first two PCR rounds were run, at about 9 cycles each. Using its own MiXCR run on the multiplex PCR reads, TCRdb lists one record per CDR3 protein. In the table there are 190,000 or so distinct CDR3 sequences, approximately 64% of which are singletons. It was unsorted whole blood that yielded blood RNA, and germline DNA was also extracted.

The V and J genes are TRBV11-2 and TRBJ2-3; TRBD2 might be the D (6 bases). This clonotype was sampled from a woman aged 60-75 years with primary liver carcinoma and hepatitis B virus infection. The sequencing input was peripheral blood. CDR3 DNA sequence: TGTGCCAGCAGCCGAGGACTATCAGCCACCACAGATACACAGTATTTT. Amino acids: CASSRGLSATTDTQYF.